The 5 T cell receptor beta chains below were found in one sample sequenced in a study of monozygotic twins with inflammatory bowel disease. TCRdb reprocessed the 5' RACE reads and keeps a single row for each CDR3 protein, giving no DNA. This table holds about 99,000 distinct CDR3 sequences. The sequenced sample was blood. The source is a human donor with ulcerative colitis or Crohn's disease, or a healthy co-twin of an affected twin (not recorded which).

The chain couples TRBV12-3 or TRBV12-4 to TRBJ1-1. The CDR3 spans 13 residues. This chain's CDR3 is CASTKTAVSEAFF.

The J gene is TRBJ2-2, the V gene TRBV28. Germline lookup yields CDR1 MDHEN and CDR2 SYDVKM. The CDR3 consists of 13 residues. The CDR3 sequence is CASLNSNTGELFF. Variable domain in full (rest from reference TRBV28 and TRBJ2-2): DVKVTQSSRYLVKRTGEKVFLECVQDMDHENMFWYRQDPGLGLRLIYFSYDVKMKEKGDIPEGYSVSREKKERFSLILESASTNQTSMYLCASLNSNTGELFFGEGSRLTVL.

The chain has TRBV20-1 and TRBJ1-2; TCRdb indicates TRBD1, and absent DNA this call remains unverified. Germline V gene data show CDR1 as DFQATT and CDR2 as SNEGSKA (reference sequence). The CDR3 has 11 amino acids. The CDR3 spells CRAIQEDGYTF.

This rearrangement joins TRBV19 to TRBJ2-5; TCRdb's assignment of TRBD1 cannot be checked, as there is no DNA. Germline values: CDR1 LNHDA, CDR2 SQIVND (reference sequence). This CDR3 is 15 amino acids long. The CDR3 loop is CTSSGVPGSFETQYF.

The chain employs TRBV7-2 and TRBJ2-1; the D call of TRBD2 rests on TCRdb alone, since no DNA is present to check it. Germline V gene data show CDR1 as SGHTA and CDR2 as FQGNSA. The CDR3 extends over 17 amino acids. The CDR3 protein is CASSLRGRAGAYNEQFF.